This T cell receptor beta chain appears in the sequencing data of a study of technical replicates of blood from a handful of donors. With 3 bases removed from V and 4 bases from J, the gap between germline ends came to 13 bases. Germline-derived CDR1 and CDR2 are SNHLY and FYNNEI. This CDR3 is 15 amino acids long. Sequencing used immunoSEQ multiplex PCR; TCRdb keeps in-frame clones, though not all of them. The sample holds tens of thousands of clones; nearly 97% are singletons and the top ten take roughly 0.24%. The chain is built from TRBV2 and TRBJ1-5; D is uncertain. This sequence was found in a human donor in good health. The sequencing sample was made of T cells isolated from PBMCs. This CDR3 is CASSEPGGVNQPQHF. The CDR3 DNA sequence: TGTGCCAGCAGTGAGCCGGGAGGAGTGAATCAGCCCCAGCATTTT.